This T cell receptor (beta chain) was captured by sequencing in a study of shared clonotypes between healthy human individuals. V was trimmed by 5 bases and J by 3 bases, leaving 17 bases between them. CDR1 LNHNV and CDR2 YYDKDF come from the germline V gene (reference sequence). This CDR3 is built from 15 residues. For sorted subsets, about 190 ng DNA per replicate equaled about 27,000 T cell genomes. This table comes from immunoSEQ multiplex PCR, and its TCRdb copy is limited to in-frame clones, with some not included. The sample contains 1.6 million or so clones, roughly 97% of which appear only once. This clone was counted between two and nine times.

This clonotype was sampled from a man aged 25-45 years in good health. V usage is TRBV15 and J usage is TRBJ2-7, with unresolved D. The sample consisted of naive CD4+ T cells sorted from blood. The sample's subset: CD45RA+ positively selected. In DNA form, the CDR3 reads TGTGCCACCAGCGGAGTGCGGCCTACACTCTACGAGCAGTACTTC. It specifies CATSGVRPTLYEQYF.